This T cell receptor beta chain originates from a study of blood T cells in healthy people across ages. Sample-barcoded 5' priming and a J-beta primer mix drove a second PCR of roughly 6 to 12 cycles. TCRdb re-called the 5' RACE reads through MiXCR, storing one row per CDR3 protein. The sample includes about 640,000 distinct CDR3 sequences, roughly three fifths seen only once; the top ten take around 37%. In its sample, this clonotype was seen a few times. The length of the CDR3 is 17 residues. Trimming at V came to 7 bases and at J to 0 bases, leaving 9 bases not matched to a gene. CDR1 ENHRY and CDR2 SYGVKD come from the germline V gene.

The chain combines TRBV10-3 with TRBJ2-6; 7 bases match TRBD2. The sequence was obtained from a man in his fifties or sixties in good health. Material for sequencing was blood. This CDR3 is CAIMNPAGNSGANVLTF. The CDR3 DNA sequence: TGTGCCATCATGAACCCAGCGGGAAACTCTGGGGCCAACGTCCTGACTTTC.